A single sample gave rise to the 13 T cell receptor beta chains below, sequenced in a study of human T cells and chemical hapten exposure. As for time point: patch test 2, 6 weeks after DPC sensitization. Treatment specified: therapeutic diphenylcyclopropenone sensitization with weekly scalp DPC. TCRdb ran MiXCR on the RACE reads and lists one entry per CDR3 protein. The table has fewer than 80,000 distinct CDR3 sequences, around 10% seen once. The starting material was whole blood, obtained in connection with sensitization to the hapten diphenylcyclopropenone (DPC). These receptors originate from a woman between 45 and 65 years old with alopecia areata. Some clones in this sample may be carry-over from other donors' samples.

V and J are TRBV19 and TRBJ1-1; D is undetermined. V gave up 2 bases and J gave up 6 bases, with 10 bases separating them. The germline V gene encodes CDR1 LNHDA and CDR2 SQIVND (reference sequence). The CDR3 contains 13 residues. CDR3 DNA: TGTGCCAGTAGTATAAGGGTCGGGCCTGAAGCTTTCTTT. Its translation: CASSIRVGPEAFF.

The V and J genes are TRBV7-9 and TRBJ2-1; maybe TRBD2 (5 bases). The CDR3 has 17 amino acids. Germline CDR1 reads SEHNR; CDR2 reads FQNEAQ (reference sequence). The V end lost 1 base, the J end lost 0 bases, and 13 bases lay between the germline ends. The CDR3 sequence is CASSLDLQRSSYNEQFF. DNA of the CDR3: TGTGCCAGCAGCTTAGATCTCCAGCGGAGCTCCTACAATGAGCAGTTCTTC.

This clonotype was seen ten or more times. J is TRBJ2-2 and V is TRBV18; D gene uncertain. Germline-derived CDR1 and CDR2 are KGHSH and LQKENI. V was clipped by 4 bases and J by 6 bases, with 9 bases between them. The CDR3 is 13 amino acids. DNA of the CDR3: TGTGCCAGCTCACACAGTTTGTCCGGGGAGCTGTTTTTT. This sequence encodes CASSHSLSGELFF.

The gene calls are TRBV29-1 and TRBJ2-7, with D uncertain. CDR1 and CDR2 (germline): SQVTM, ANQGSEA. Deletions cut 4 bases from V and 2 bases from J, with 9 bases between. CDR3 size: 12 residues. CDR3 nucleotides: TGCAGCGTTGTACAGACCACCTACGAGCAGTACTTC. This gives the protein CSVVQTTYEQYF.

The chain combines TRBV7-8 with TRBJ2-7; D call uncertain. V was pared by 5 bases and J by 3 bases, with 17 bases between. Germline values: CDR1 SGHVS, CDR2 FQNEAQ. The length of the CDR3 is 15 residues. In DNA form, the CDR3 reads TGTGCCAGCAGCGAATTTGAGACTCGACTCTACGAGCAGTACTTC. Protein sequence: CASSEFETRLYEQYF.

The rearrangement links TRBV29-1 to TRBJ1-1; maybe TRBD1 (5 bases). V lost 6 bases and J 5 bases, leaving 16 bases between the germline ends. The CDR3 totals 13 residues. Germline-derived CDR1 and CDR2 are SQVTM and ANQGSEA. The CDR3 DNA follows: TGCAGCGTACAGGTTCAACTAGGGACTGAAGCTTTCTTT. It codes for CSVQVQLGTEAFF.

This clonotype was seen repeatedly, ten times or more. The chain employs TRBV30 and TRBJ2-3; 8 bases are shared with TRBD2. There are 14 residues in the CDR3. V gave up 2 bases and J gave up 4 bases; unmatched junction bases: 5. Germline CDR1 reads GTSNPN; CDR2 reads SVGIG (reference sequence). In nucleotides, the CDR3 is TGTGCCTGGAGTCCGGGACTAGATGCAGATACGCAGTATTTT. Its translation is CAWSPGLDADTQYF. The entire variable domain, with the rest obtained from reference TRBV30 and TRBJ2-3, is as follows: SQTIHQWPATLVQPVGSPLSLECTVEGTSNPNLYWYRQAAGRGLQLLFYSVGIGQISSEVPQNLSASRPQDRQFILSSKKLLLSDSGFYLCAWSPGLDADTQYFGPGTRLTVL.

This chain uses TRBV29-1 with TRBJ2-7; 9 bases line up with TRBD1. CDR1 and CDR2 from the germline V gene are SQVTM and ANQGSEA. The trim removed 5 bases at V and 3 bases at J, leaving 8 bases unmatched. There are 14 residues in the CDR3. The CDR3: CSVLSGTGIYEQYF. CDR3 sequence (DNA): TGCAGCGTTTTGTCCGGGACAGGGATCTACGAGCAGTACTTC.

This clonotype appeared a few times. V is TRBV20-1 and J is TRBJ2-3, with D possibly being TRBD2 (5 bases). The CDR3 has 13 amino acids. Germline CDR1 DFQATT, CDR2 SNEGSKA (reference sequence). V gave up 8 bases and J gave up 1 base, with 13 bases separating them. CDR3 residues: CSIAPVRTDTQYF. In DNA form, the CDR3 reads TGCAGTATAGCGCCGGTCCGCACAGATACGCAGTATTTT.

This clonotype was picked up many times. This chain links TRBV3-1 with TRBJ2-7, with 10 bases lining up with TRBD2. CDR3 length: 18 residues. From germline, CDR1 is LGHDT and CDR2 YNNKEL (reference sequence). The V gene end was trimmed by 1 base and the J gene end by 3 bases; junction bases not matched to a gene: 12. CDR3 sequence reads: CASSQALGGLAEIYEQYF. The CDR3 bases are TGTGCCAGCAGCCAAGCTTTGGGTGGACTAGCGGAAATCTACGAGCAGTACTTC.

This chain links TRBV5-6 with TRBJ2-5; 11 bases line up with TRBD1. CDR1 is SGHDT and CDR2 is YYEEEE in the germline V gene. The CDR3 extends over 14 amino acids. With 4 bases clipped from V and 7 bases from J, the junction kept 6 bases outside the gene matches. The CDR3 coding sequence is TGTGCCAGCAGCAAAGGACAGGGGGCGGGGACCCAGTACTTC. This translates into CASSKGQGAGTQYF.

This clonotype has more than one count but fewer than ten. V and J are TRBV29-1 and TRBJ2-5; the match to TRBD2 covers 8 bases. CDR3 length: 15 residues. CDR1 and CDR2 from the germline V gene are SQVTM and ANQGSEA. The junction had 9 bases not matched to a gene; V was cut back by 4 bases and J by 2 bases. Here the CDR3 DNA reads TGCAGCGTTGTGGACCTTACTAGCGGACAAGAGACCCAGTACTTC. This translates into CSVVDLTSGQETQYF.

This clonotype has only a few counts. The rearrangement links TRBV11-2 to TRBJ2-3; D is perhaps TRBD2 (5 bases). Deletions cut 2 bases from V and 4 bases from J, with 10 bases between. This CDR3 region has 14 residues. Germline loops: CDR1 SGHAT, CDR2 FQNNGV. CDR3 residues: CASSLQRPADTQYF. CDR3 in DNA: TGTGCCAGCAGCTTACAGCGGCCGGCAGATACGCAGTATTTT.